These 13 T cell receptor beta chains came from one sample sequenced in a study of cytomegalovirus exposure and HLA in healthy donors. Data came from immunoSEQ multiplex PCR; TCRdb stores just in-frame clones and leaves some out. Of 200,000 or so clones detected, approximately 80% appear once; the ten largest clones hold 10% to 15%. Specimen: PBMCs. These receptors came from a woman under 40 in good health and CMV-seropositive.

V gene TRBV28 combines with J gene TRBJ1-2; possible D gene TRBD1, 5 bases. Germline V gives CDR1 MDHEN, CDR2 SYDVKM. CDR3 length: 14 amino acids. Between the trimmed V and J ends, which lost 6 bases and 8 bases, there was a span of 19 bases. Here the CDR3 reads CASSTPDSWGGYTF. The DNA for the CDR3 is TGTGCCAGCAGCACCCCCGATTCCTGGGGCGGCTACACCTTC.

This chain connects TRBV27 to TRBJ2-1; D might be TRBD1 (7 bases). This CDR3 has 19 residues. Germline CDR1 is MNHEY and CDR2 is SMNVEV (reference sequence). V was trimmed by 7 bases and J by 1 base, leaving 26 bases between them. CDR3 in amino acids: CASKQRGRELRESYNEQFF. The DNA for the CDR3 is TGTGCCAGCAAGCAAAGGGGGCGCGAGTTGCGGGAATCCTACAATGAGCAGTTCTTC.

This rearrangement joins TRBV10-3 to TRBJ1-2; D is possibly TRBD1 (6 bases). The CDR3 is 13 amino acids. V lost 8 bases and J 8 bases, leaving 18 bases between the germline ends. Germline V gives CDR1 ENHRY, CDR2 SYGVKD. The CDR3 region has the DNA TGTGCCATCCGGACAGAAGTCGGGAGGGGCTACACCTTC. It is translated as CAIRTEVGRGYTF.

The V and J genes are TRBV6-1 and TRBJ1-1; 9 positions match TRBD1. This CDR3 is built from 15 residues. V gave up 3 bases and J gave up 1 base; unmatched junction bases: 3. Germline V lookup: CDR1 MNHNS, CDR2 SASEGT. The CDR3 protein is CASSETGGANTEAFF. The CDR3 region has the DNA TGTGCCAGCAGTGAGACAGGGGGGGCGAACACTGAAGCTTTCTTT.

V and J are TRBV7-2 and TRBJ1-3; the D is unclear. CDR1 SGHTA and CDR2 FQGNSA come from the germline V gene. The germline V and J ends were trimmed by 4 bases and 7 bases, with 11 bases remaining between them. The CDR3 length is 13 residues. Here the CDR3 reads CASSSERRNTIYF. The CDR3 DNA is TGTGCCAGCAGCTCGGAGCGAAGGAACACCATATATTTT.

This clone was recorded many times. The chain employs TRBV11-1 and TRBJ2-1; TRBD2 matches 8 bases. The ends lost 1 base at V and 9 bases at J; junction bases unmatched: 11. Germline V CDR1 and CDR2: SGHAT, FQDESV (reference sequence). There are 16 residues in the CDR3. The CDR3 is CASSLEGLEGFLEQFF. As DNA, the CDR3 is TGTGCCAGCAGCTTAGAGGGACTAGAGGGTTTTCTTGAGCAGTTCTTC. The whole variable domain, remainder taken from reference TRBV11-1 and TRBJ2-1, is EAEVAQSPRYKITEKSQAVAFWCDPISGHATLYWYRQILGQGPELLVQFQDESVVDDSQLPKDRFSAERLKGVDSTLKIQPAELGDSAMYLCASSLEGLEGFLEQFFGPGTRLTVL.

The chain employs TRBV9 and TRBJ2-7; perhaps TRBD1 as D (6 bases). The germline V gene has CDR1 SGDLS and CDR2 YYNGEE. Trimming left V 3 bases short and J 3 bases short, with 13 bases between. The CDR3 is made up of 14 amino acids. CDR3 bases: TGTGCCAGCAGCGGATCCGGGACAAGCTACGAGCAGTACTTC. This sequence encodes CASSGSGTSYEQYF.

The chain joins TRBV11-2 to TRBJ2-7; 7 nucleotides agree with TRBD2. This CDR3 is 14 amino acids long. The germline gives CDR1 SGHAT, CDR2 FQNNGV. V trimming: 5 bases; J trimming: 4 bases; junction bases outside the gene matches: 8. The CDR3 loop is CASSGDGRMYEQYF. CDR3 DNA sequence: TGTGCCAGCAGCGGGGACGGGAGGATGTACGAGCAGTACTTC.

The chain couples TRBV11-3 to TRBJ2-1; 8 bases agree with TRBD1. The V segment lost 5 bases and the J segment 3 bases; nucleotides outside the gene matches: 12. The CDR3 runs to 17 residues. CDR1 is SGHNT and CDR2 is YENEEA in the germline V gene. The CDR3 spells CASSALSQGASYNEQFF. CDR3 sequence (DNA): TGTGCCAGCAGCGCCTTATCCCAGGGGGCGAGCTACAATGAGCAGTTCTTC.

CDR3 in amino acids: CASSIATGVPGYGYTF. The CDR3 bases are TGTGCCAGTAGTATAGCTACAGGGGTTCCAGGCTATGGCTACACCTTC. This chain connects TRBV19 to TRBJ1-2, with 7 bases lining up with TRBD1. V was pared by 1 base and J by 4 bases, with 9 bases of the junction left unmatched. CDR1 is LNHDA and CDR2 is SQIVND in the germline V gene (reference sequence). This CDR3 is 16 amino acids long.

This clone was seen a handful of times. V usage is TRBV18 and J usage is TRBJ2-5, with 7 positions matching TRBD2. Germline V gene sequence: CDR1 KGHSH, CDR2 LQKENI. The CDR3 has 15 residues. With 1 base clipped from V and 0 bases from J, the junction kept 2 bases outside the gene matches. Here the CDR3 reads CASSPLAGHQETQYF. CDR3 sequence (DNA): TGTGCCAGCTCACCACTAGCGGGCCACCAAGAGACCCAGTACTTC.

The gene calls are TRBV5-1 and TRBJ2-7; 7 nucleotides line up with TRBD1. V lost 2 bases and J lost 1; bases outside the gene matches: 6. Germline V gene sequence: CDR1 SGHRS, CDR2 YFSETQ. This CDR3 is 15 amino acids long. DNA of the CDR3: TGCGCCAGCAGCTTAAACAGGGGAAATTCCTACGAGCAGTACTTC. Translating it yields CASSLNRGNSYEQYF.

This chain links TRBV29-1 with TRBJ2-3; tentatively, D is TRBD2 (6 bases). The CDR3 totals 14 residues. Per the germline V gene, CDR1 is SQVTM and CDR2 is ANQGSEA. CDR3 sequence reads: CSIKRVSSTDTQYF. CDR3 bases: TGCAGTATCAAGCGGGTCTCAAGCACAGATACGCAGTATTTT.